The source of this TCR beta chain is a study of T cells in Graves' hyperthyroidism and ophthalmopathy. What was amplified from RNA transcripts were TCR beta CDR3 regions. The HTBI primer set drove a first-round RT-PCR of the TCR CDR3. TCRdb redid the calling of the multiplex PCR reads with MiXCR, one entry per CDR3 protein. Of 400,000 to 550,000 distinct CDR3 sequences in the sample, around 22% were seen once. J gave up 8 bases and V 5 bases, and 12 bases lay outside the gene matches. In germline, CDR1 is KGHSH, CDR2 LQKENI. CDR3 size: 14 residues. Sequenced: blood. The chain combines TRBV18 with TRBJ2-7, with 7 positions matching TRBD1. This clonotype was obtained from a woman under 40 with Graves' ophthalmopathy. The CDR3: CASSAGQTGFKQYF. CDR3 DNA: TGTGCCAGCTCAGCCGGACAGACAGGGTTCAAGCAGTACTTC.